This T cell receptor beta chain was captured in a study of blood T cell repertoires in COVID-19. Background on the study: The origin of the acute and convalescent COVID-19 samples was the United States, Italy and Spain. Sample material is recorded as cDNA or gDNA derived from T cells, B-cell-depleted T cells, or PBMCs.

Authors' data handling: The authors estimated nucleated cell counts from reference gene primer amplification. Some clones are missing from TCRdb's copy, which holds only in-frame ones; the method was immunoSEQ multiplex PCR. That table furnishes V, J and clone size, whereas the DNA furnished D and trimming. The sample records roughly 150,000 clones, 90% being singletons. CDR1 and CDR2 from the germline V gene are KGHSH and LQKENI. V was trimmed by 6 bases and J by 0 bases, leaving 21 bases between them. CDR3 length equals 18 residues. This clone was seen a handful of times. Material for sequencing was peripheral blood. The chain employs TRBV18 and TRBJ1-3; D is perhaps TRBD1 (6 bases). The receptor comes from a woman over 75 with acute or convalescent COVID-19. The CDR3 DNA follows: TGTGCCAGCTCCCCCTTGGCCCGGACAGACCACTCTGGAAACACCATATATTTT. Protein sequence: CASSPLARTDHSGNTIYF.